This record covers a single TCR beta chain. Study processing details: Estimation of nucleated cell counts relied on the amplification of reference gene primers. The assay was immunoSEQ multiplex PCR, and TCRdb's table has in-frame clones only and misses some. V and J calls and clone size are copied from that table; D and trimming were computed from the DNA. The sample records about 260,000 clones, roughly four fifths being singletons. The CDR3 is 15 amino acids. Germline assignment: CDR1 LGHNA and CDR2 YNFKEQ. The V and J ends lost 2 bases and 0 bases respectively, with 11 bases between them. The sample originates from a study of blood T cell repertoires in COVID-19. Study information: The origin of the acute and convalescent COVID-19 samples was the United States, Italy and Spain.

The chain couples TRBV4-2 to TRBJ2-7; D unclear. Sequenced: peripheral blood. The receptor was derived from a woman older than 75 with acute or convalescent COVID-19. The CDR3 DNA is TGTGCCAGCAGCCAACAGCGTTCTAGCTCCTACGAGCAGTACTTC. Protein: CASSQQRSSSYEQYF.